Sequencing of this T cell receptor beta chain was carried out in a study of T-cell reconstitution after alpha-beta-depleted transplantation in children. Comments on this clonotype: Its matching antigen is unknown.

The length of the CDR3 is 15 residues. Germline loops: CDR1 SGHRS, CDR2 YFSETQ. The V end was cut by 4 bases, the J end by 2 bases, with 14 bases between. The TCRbeta library was prepared with unique molecular identifiers. TCRdb redid the calling of the PCR reads with MiXCR, one entry per CDR3 protein. Among roughly 400,000 distinct CDR3 sequences listed, 43% were seen once. Study conclusions and caveats: The main origin of T-cell counts and diversity one year after transplant was newly produced T cells. Several hundred rapidly expanded clones from non-depleted graft cells reportedly supplied alpha-beta T cells about two months post-transplant.

The chain carries TRBV5-1 and TRBJ2-3; maybe TRBD1 (5 bases). This receptor was taken from a girl aged 2-10 years with aplastic anemia, due to receive a stem cell transplant. The sequencing here drew on PBMCs, taken before TCRalphabeta/CD19-depleted stem cell transplant. The DNA of the CDR3 is TGCGCCAGCAGCAAGGGGCCGGCGGACACAGATACGCAGTATTTT. Encoded protein: CASSKGPADTDTQYF.